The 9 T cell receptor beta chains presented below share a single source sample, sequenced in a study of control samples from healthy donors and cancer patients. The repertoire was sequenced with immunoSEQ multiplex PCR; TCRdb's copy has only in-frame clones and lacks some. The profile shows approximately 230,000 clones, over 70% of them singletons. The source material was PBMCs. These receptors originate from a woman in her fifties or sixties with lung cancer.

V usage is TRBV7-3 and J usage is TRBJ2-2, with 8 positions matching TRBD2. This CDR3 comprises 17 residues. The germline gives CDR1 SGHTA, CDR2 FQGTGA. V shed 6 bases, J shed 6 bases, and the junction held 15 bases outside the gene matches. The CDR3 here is CASSSPGYGRAPGELFF. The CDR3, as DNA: TGTGCCAGCAGTTCTCCCGGGTACGGGAGGGCCCCCGGGGAGCTGTTTTTT. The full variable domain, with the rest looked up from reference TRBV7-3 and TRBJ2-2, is GAGVSQTPSNKVTEKGKYVELRCDPISGHTALYWYRQSLGQGPEFLIYFQGTGAADDSGLPNDRFFAVRPEGSVSTLKIQRTERGDSAVYLCASSSPGYGRAPGELFFGEGSRLTVL.

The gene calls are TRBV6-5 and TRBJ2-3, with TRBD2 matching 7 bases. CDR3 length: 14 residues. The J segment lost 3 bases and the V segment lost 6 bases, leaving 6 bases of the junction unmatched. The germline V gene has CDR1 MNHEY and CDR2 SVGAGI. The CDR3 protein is CASRLMGGTDTQYF. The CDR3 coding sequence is TGTGCCAGCAGGCTTATGGGGGGGACAGATACGCAGTATTTT.

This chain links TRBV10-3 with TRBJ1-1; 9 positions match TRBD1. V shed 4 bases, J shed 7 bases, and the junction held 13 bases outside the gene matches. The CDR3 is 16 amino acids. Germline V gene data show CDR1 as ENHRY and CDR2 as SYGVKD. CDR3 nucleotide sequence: TGTGCCATCAGTGCTTCCCCTGGACAGGGGCGCGGTGAAGCTTTCTTT. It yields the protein CAISASPGQGRGEAFF.

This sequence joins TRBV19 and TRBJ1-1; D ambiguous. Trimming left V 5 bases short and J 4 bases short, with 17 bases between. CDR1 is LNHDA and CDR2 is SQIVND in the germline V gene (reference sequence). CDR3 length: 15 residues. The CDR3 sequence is CASSLGLYSGTEAFF. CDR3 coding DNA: TGTGCCAGTAGTCTGGGTCTTTACTCGGGCACTGAAGCTTTCTTT. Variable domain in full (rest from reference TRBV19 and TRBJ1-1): DGGITQSPKYLFRKEGQNVTLSCEQNLNHDAMYWYRQDPGQGLRLIYYSQIVNDFQKGDIAEGYSVSREKKESFPLTVTSAQKNPTAFYLCASSLGLYSGTEAFFGQGTRLTVV.

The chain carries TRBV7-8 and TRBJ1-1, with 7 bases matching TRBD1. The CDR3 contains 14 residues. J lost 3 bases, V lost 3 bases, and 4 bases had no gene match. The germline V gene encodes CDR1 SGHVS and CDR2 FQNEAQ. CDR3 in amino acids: CASSFQGVYTEAFF. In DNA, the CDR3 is TGTGCCAGCAGCTTCCAGGGGGTGTACACTGAAGCTTTCTTT.

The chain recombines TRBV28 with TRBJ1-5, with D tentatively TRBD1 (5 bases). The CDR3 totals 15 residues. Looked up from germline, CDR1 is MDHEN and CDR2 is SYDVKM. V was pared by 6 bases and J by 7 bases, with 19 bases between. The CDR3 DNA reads TGTGCCAGCAGCTCGATCAGGGTGGCGGGGCAGCCCCAGCATTTT. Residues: CASSSIRVAGQPQHF.

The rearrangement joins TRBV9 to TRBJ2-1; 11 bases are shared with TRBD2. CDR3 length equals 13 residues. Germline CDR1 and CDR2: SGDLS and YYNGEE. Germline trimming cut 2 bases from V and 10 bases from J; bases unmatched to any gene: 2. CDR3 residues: CASSVRTSGEQFF. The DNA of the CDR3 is TGTGCCAGCAGCGTCCGGACTAGCGGGGAGCAGTTCTTC.

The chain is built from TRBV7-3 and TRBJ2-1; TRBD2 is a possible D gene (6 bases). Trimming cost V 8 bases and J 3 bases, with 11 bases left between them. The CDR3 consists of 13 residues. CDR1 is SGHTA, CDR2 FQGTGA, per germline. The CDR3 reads CASAAGSYNEQFF. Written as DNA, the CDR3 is TGTGCCAGCGCCGCGGGGAGCTACAATGAGCAGTTCTTC.

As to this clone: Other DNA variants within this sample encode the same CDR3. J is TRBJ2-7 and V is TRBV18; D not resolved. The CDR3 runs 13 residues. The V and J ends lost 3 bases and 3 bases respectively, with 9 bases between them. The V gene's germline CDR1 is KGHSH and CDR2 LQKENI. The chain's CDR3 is CASSPGTDYEQYF. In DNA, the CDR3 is TGTGCCAGCTCACCGGGTACAGACTACGAGCAGTACTTC.